This T cell receptor beta chain was profiled in a study of T cell responses to AZD1222 COVID-19 vaccine. Overall study findings and caveats: None of the repertoires were sampled until the peak T cell response had passed. Mapped onto spike, vaccine-associated CD4 TCRs spanned it and were dominant at 160-218 and 743-854. A mostly white British donor set with more females was recruited, and clonal diversity was possibly underestimated.

Sequenced by immunoSEQ multiplex PCR; TCRdb stores in-frame clones only, minus some. The table includes over 150,000 clones, roughly 90% detected once. Turning to this clone: The antigen is undetermined.

The germline V gene has CDR1 LNHDA and CDR2 SQIVND (reference sequence). The CDR3 runs to 15 residues. Trimming took off 5 bases at V and 0 bases at J, with 10 bases between the two ends. The specimen comprised peripheral blood, sampled 28 days after the second AZD1222 dose. The sequence was collected from an adult who received the AZD1222 COVID-19 vaccine. The J gene is TRBJ1-4, the V gene TRBV19; no reliable D call. CDR3 nucleotide sequence: TGTGCCAGTAGTGTCGGCCGGGCAACTAATGAAAAACTGTTTTTT. This translates into CASSVGRATNEKLFF. The whole variable domain, remainder taken from reference TRBV19 and TRBJ1-4, is DGGITQSPKYLFRKEGQNVTLSCEQNLNHDAMYWYRQDPGQGLRLIYYSQIVNDFQKGDIAEGYSVSREKKESFPLTVTSAQKNPTAFYLCASSVGRATNEKLFFGSGTQLSVL.